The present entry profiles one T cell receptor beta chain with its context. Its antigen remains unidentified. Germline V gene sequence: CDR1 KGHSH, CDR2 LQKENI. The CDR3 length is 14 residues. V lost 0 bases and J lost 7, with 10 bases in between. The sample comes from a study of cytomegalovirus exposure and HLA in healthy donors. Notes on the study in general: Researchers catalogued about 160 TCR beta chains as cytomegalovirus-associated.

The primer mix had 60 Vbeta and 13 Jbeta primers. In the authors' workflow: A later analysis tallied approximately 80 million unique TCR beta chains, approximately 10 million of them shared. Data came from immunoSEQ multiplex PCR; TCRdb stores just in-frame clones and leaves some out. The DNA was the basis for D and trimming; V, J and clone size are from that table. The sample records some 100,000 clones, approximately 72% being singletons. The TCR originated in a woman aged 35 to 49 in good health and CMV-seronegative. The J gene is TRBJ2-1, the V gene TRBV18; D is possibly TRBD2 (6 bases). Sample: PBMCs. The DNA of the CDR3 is TGTGCCAGCTCACCACCGGGGGGTTATAATGAGCAGTTCTTC. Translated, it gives CASSPPGGYNEQFF.